The following is a T cell receptor beta chain sequence with its context. The entry originates in a study of blood T cell repertoires in COVID-19. For the study at large: COVID-19 samples, acute and convalescent, were from the United States, Italy and Spain. PBMCs, B-cell-depleted T cells, or T cells provided the cDNA or gDNA that made up the material.

Per the germline V gene, CDR1 is SGHTA and CDR2 is FQGNSA. The CDR3 is 13 residues long. The V and J ends lost 5 bases and 7 bases respectively, with 14 bases between them. Authors' processing steps: Estimation of nucleated cell counts was performed using reference gene primer amplification. Data came from immunoSEQ multiplex PCR; TCRdb stores just in-frame clones and leaves some out. V and J calls and clone size are those listed in that table; D and trimming were worked out from the DNA. The table records about 81,000 clones, around nine tenths of them present only once. The sequence was obtained from a woman at least 80 years old with acute or convalescent COVID-19. The specimen was peripheral blood. The chain combines TRBV7-2 with TRBJ1-2, with a tentative D call TRBD1 (6 bases). CDR3 bases: TGTGCCAGCAGCCTTTTGCGGGGGGCTGGCTACACCTTC. The encoded protein is CASSLLRGAGYTF.